This TCR beta chain was sequenced during a study of T-cell reconstitution after alpha-beta-depleted transplantation in children. Findings and limits, study-wide: There were some patients whose high TCRbeta diversity at day 60 came from surviving recipient T cells and thymic progenitors. Two months or so post-transplant, alpha-beta T cells reportedly derived from several hundred expanded graft clones. Diversity and T-cell counts at one year after transplant derived mostly from new T cells.

Unique molecular identifiers were incorporated during preparation of the TCRbeta library. One entry per CDR3 protein results from TCRdb running MiXCR on the PCR reads. The sample has about 980,000 distinct CDR3 sequences, about 29% seen once; the top ten hold more than 25%. Trimming stripped 7 bases from V and 7 bases from J, with 14 bases between. The CDR3 spans 12 residues. Germline V gene lookup returns CDR1 SGHRS and CDR2 YFSETQ. This clonotype turned up a few times. The antigen remains unidentified. The sample here was PBMCs, mostly from graft donor cells, taken 360 days after TCRalphabeta/CD19-depleted stem cell transplant. This receptor was obtained from a boy under two years old who had a stem cell transplant for SCID, so the T cells may come from the graft donor. The V and J genes are TRBV5-1 and TRBJ2-5; D not certain. CDR3 sequence: CASGYNLGTQYF. The DNA for the CDR3 is TGCGCCAGCGGCTATAACCTCGGGACCCAGTACTTC. Full variable domain (missing parts from reference TRBV5-1 and TRBJ2-5): KAGVTQTPRYLIKTRGQQVTLSCSPISGHRSVSWYQQTPGQGLQFLFEYFSETQRNKGNFPGRFSGRQFSNSRSEMNVSTLELGDSALYLCASGYNLGTQYFGPGTRLLVL.